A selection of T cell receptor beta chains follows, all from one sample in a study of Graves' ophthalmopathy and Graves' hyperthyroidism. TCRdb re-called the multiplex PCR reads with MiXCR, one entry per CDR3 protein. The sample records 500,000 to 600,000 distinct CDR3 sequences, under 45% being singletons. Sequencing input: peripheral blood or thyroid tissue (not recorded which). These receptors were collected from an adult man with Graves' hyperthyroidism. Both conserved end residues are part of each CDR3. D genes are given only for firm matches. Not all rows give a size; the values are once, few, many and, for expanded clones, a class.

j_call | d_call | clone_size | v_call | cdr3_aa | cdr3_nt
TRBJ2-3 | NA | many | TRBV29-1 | CSVLRTATDTQYF | TGCAGCGTTCTACGGACTGCCACAGATACGCAGTATTTT
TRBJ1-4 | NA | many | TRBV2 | CASSESGNEKLFF | TGTGCCAGCAGTGAGTCGGGGAATGAAAAACTGTTTTTT
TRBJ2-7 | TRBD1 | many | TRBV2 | CASSEFKGARYEQYF | TGTGCCAGCAGTGAATTCAAGGGGGCTCGCTACGAGCAGTACTTC
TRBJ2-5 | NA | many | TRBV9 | CASSVEGGTIQETQYF | TGTGCCAGCAGCGTAGAGGGGGGGACTATCCAAGAGACCCAGTACTTC
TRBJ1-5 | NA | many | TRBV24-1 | CATSEARVDQPQHF | TGTGCCACCAGTGAGGCCAGGGTTGACCAGCCCCAGCATTTT
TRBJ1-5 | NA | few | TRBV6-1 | CASSVLLGTNSNQPQHF | TGTGCCAGCAGTGTCTTATTAGGGACAAACAGCAATCAGCCCCAGCATTTT
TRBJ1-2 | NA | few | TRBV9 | CASSSLGNYGYTF | TGTGCCAGCAGCTCACTAGGGAACTATGGCTACACCTTC
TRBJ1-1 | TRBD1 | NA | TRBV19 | CASSTQTGTEAFF | TGTGCCAGTAGTACCCAGACAGGGACTGAAGCTTTCTTT
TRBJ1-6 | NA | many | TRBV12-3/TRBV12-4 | CASSSRDIDPSPLHF | TGTGCCAGCAGTTCCCGCGATATCGACCCTTCACCCCTCCACTTT
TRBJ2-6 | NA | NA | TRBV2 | CASTPGGPGANVLTF | TGTGCCAGCACCCCCGGGGGGCCTGGGGCCAACGTCCTGACTTTC
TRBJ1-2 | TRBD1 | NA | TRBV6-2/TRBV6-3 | CASSYSLLGTGGGGYTF | TGTGCCAGCAGTTACTCGCTACTCGGGACAGGGGGCGGCGGCTACACCTTC
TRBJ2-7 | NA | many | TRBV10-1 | CASSELGPAPGQYF | TGCGCCAGCAGTGAGTTGGGGCCGGCCCCGGGGCAGTACTTC
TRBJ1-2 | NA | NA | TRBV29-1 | CSSFFTGGGGYTF | TGCAGCAGTTTTTTTACGGGGGGAGGCGGCTACACCTTC
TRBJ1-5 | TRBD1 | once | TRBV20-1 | CSASTGINQPQHF | TGCAGTGCATCGACAGGGATCAATCAGCCCCAGCATTTT
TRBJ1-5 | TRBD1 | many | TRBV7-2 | CASSLEGRGPNQPQHF | TGTGCCAGCAGCTTAGAGGGCAGGGGGCCCAATCAGCCCCAGCATTTT
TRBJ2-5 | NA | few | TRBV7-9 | CASSPPARRVQETQYF | TGTGCCAGCAGCCCCCCCGCCCGAAGGGTCCAAGAGACCCAGTACTTC
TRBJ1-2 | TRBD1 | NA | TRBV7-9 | CASSPTSTGGHGYTF | TGTGCCAGCAGCCCCACCTCGACAGGGGGTCATGGCTACACCTTC
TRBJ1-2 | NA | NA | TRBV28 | CASSYQGSGGYTF | TGTGCCAGCAGTTATCAGGGGTCGGGGGGCTACACCTTC
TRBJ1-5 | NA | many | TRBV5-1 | CASSLEGGQPQHF | TGCGCCAGCAGCCTGGAGGGGGGGCAGCCCCAGCATTTT
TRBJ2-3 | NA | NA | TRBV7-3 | CASSQGSTDTQYF | TGTGCCAGCAGCCAAGGGTCCACAGATACGCAGTATTTT
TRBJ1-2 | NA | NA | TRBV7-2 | CASSPPWGGGQSYTF | TGTGCCAGCAGCCCCCCATGGGGGGGGGGGCAGTCCTACACCTTC
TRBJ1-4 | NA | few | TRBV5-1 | CASSSGWTNEKLFF | TGCGCCAGCAGCTCGGGGTGGACTAATGAAAAACTGTTTTTT
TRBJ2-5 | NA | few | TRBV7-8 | CASSLELQAIQETQYF | TGTGCCAGCAGCTTAGAACTACAGGCGATCCAAGAGACCCAGTACTTC